The 8 T cell receptor beta chains listed next were all sequenced from one sample in a study of shared clonotypes between healthy human individuals. Only in-frame clones appear in the TCRdb table, and some are missing; sequencing was by immunoSEQ multiplex PCR. The table records about 2.4 million clones, over 85% of them present only once. Sequenced: naive CD4+ T cells from PBMCs. The subset is: CD45RA+ positively selected. These receptor sequences come from a young man in good health. Some clones in this sample may be carry-over from other donors' samples.

The chain has TRBV11-3 and TRBJ2-1; 8 positions agree with TRBD2. V dropped 5 bases and J dropped 6; count of bases not matched to a gene: 15. Germline V gene sequence: CDR1 SGHNT, CDR2 YENEEA. The CDR3 covers 17 residues. In DNA, the CDR3 is TGTGCCAGCAGCCCACGACTGGGAGCGGGAGAGGGCAATGAGCAGTTCTTC. Encoded protein: CASSPRLGAGEGNEQFF.

The chain recombines TRBV7-2 with TRBJ1-1, with D unclear. V lost 2 bases and J lost 7, with 11 bases in between. CDR1 and CDR2 from the germline V gene are SGHTA and FQGNSA. This CDR3 has 13 amino acids. CDR3 sequence: CASSLRGPGEAFF. The CDR3 DNA sequence: TGTGCCAGCAGCTTACGTGGGCCAGGTGAAGCTTTCTTT. The full variable domain, with the rest looked up from reference TRBV7-2 and TRBJ1-1, is GAGVSQSPSNKVTEKGKDVELRCDPISGHTALYWYRQSLGQGLEFLIYFQGNSAPDKSGLPSDRFSAERTGGSVSTLTIQRTQQEDSAVYLCASSLRGPGEAFFGQGTRLTVV.

V gene TRBV7-7 combines with J gene TRBJ2-7; TRBD1 aligns across 11 bases. The CDR3 sequence is 15 residues long. The J segment lost 6 bases and the V segment lost 5 bases, leaving 9 bases of the junction unmatched. Germline-derived CDR1 and CDR2 are SSHAT and FNYEAQ (reference sequence). CDR3: CASSLQPGQGVEQYF. The CDR3 region has the DNA TGTGCCAGCAGCCTGCAACCGGGACAGGGGGTCGAGCAGTACTTC.

In its sample, this clone was seen once. Since no conserved phenylalanine or tryptophan closes the CDR3, a read error is the likely cause. The limits of the CDR3 on the DNA are not certain, so only TCRdb's listed CDR3 is given. V gene TRBV7-9 combines with J gene TRBJ1-1. CDR1 is SEHNR, CDR2 FQNEAQ, per germline (reference sequence). The CDR3 length is 12 residues, termini included. The CDR3 sequence: CASSFEEDGTIV.

This clone occurred once. V gene TRBV9 combines with J gene TRBJ2-7; a possible D gene is TRBD2 (6 bases). The CDR3 has 14 residues. Germline CDR1 and CDR2: SGDLS and YYNGEE. The V end lost 4 bases, the J end lost 5 bases, and 16 bases lay between the germline ends. The CDR3 sequence is CASSPMGGRNEQYF. CDR3 DNA sequence: TGTGCCAGCAGCCCCATGGGGGGTCGCAACGAGCAGTACTTC.

Only a few counts were recorded for this clone. V is TRBV7-9 and J is TRBJ2-2, with 7 positions matching TRBD2. The length of the CDR3 is 12 residues. Germline assignment: CDR1 SEHNR and CDR2 FQNEAQ (reference sequence). V was clipped by 5 bases and J by 9 bases; unmatched bases: 3. The CDR3 reads CASSPSGRELFF. CDR3 DNA: TGTGCCAGCAGCCCAAGCGGGAGGGAGCTGTTTTTT.

The J gene is TRBJ1-1, the V gene TRBV5-1; D unclear. With 4 bases removed from V and 0 bases from J, the gap between germline ends came to 13 bases. This CDR3 comprises 15 residues. Germline loops: CDR1 SGHRS, CDR2 YFSETQ. CDR3 residues: CASSPQQFMNTEAFF. In DNA, the CDR3 is TGCGCCAGCAGCCCCCAGCAATTCATGAACACTGAAGCTTTCTTT.

This chain's CDR3 is CASSLAAGTPGEKLFF. In DNA form, the CDR3 reads TGCGCCAGCAGCTTGGCGGCGGGGACGCCGGGGGAAAAACTGTTTTTT. J is TRBJ1-4 and V is TRBV5-1; a weak D match, TRBD1 (5 bases). From germline, CDR1 is SGHRS and CDR2 YFSETQ. The V end lost 0 bases, the J end lost 8 bases, and 17 bases lay between the germline ends. This CDR3 contains 16 residues.